Presented here are 20 T cell receptor beta chains from one specimen sequenced in a study of T-cell reconstitution after alpha-beta-depleted transplantation in children. Unique molecular identifiers were used to barcode this TCRbeta library. TCRdb ran MiXCR on the PCR reads and lists one entry per CDR3 protein. The table has 500,000 to 650,000 distinct CDR3 sequences, 10% to 15% seen once. The sample here was PBMCs, mostly from graft donor cells, taken 360 days after TCRalphabeta/CD19-depleted stem cell transplant. The receptors derive from a male patient younger than 18 who had a stem cell transplant for acute myeloid leukemia, so the T cells may come from the graft donor.

This clonotype showed up just once. V usage is TRBV12-5 and J usage is TRBJ2-2; the D is unclear. V was trimmed by 2 bases and J by 5 bases, leaving 6 bases between them. The CDR3 loop spans 13 amino acids. Germline V gives CDR1 LGHNT, CDR2 FRNRAP. Written as DNA, the CDR3 is TGTGCTAGTGGTTTGACCGGAACCGGGGAGCTGTTTTTT. It yields the protein CASGLTGTGELFF. Combining the CDR3 with reference TRBV12-5 and TRBJ2-2 gives the whole variable domain DARVTQTPRHKVTEMGQEVTMRCQPILGHNTVFWYRQTMMQGLELLAYFRNRAPLDDSGMPKDRFSAEMPDATLATLKIQPSEPRDSAVYFCASGLTGTGELFFGEGSRLTVL.

The chain couples TRBV5-1 to TRBJ2-3; D perhaps matches TRBD1 (6 bases). Trimming took off 6 bases at V and 3 bases at J, with 11 bases between the two ends. In germline, CDR1 is SGHRS, CDR2 YFSETQ. The CDR3 covers 13 residues. Written as DNA, the CDR3 is TGCGCCAGCACTCTCGGACAGACAGATACGCAGTATTTT. It codes for CASTLGQTDTQYF.

A few counts support this clonotype. This chain uses TRBV7-2 with TRBJ2-7, with TRBD1 as a possible D gene (6 bases). Trimming removed 5 bases at V and 5 bases at J, with 10 bases between. This CDR3 contains 12 residues. Germline CDR1 SGHTA, CDR2 FQGNSA. The CDR3 DNA reads as TGTGCCAGCAGCAAGAACAGGGACGAGCAGTACTTC. Translating it yields CASSKNRDEQYF.

This clonotype was detected ten times or more. The chain is built from TRBV15 and TRBJ1-2; TRBD1 matches at 8 bases. V was clipped by 0 bases and J by 2 bases; unmatched bases: 5. CDR3 length: 16 residues. Germline values: CDR1 LNHNV, CDR2 YYDKDF (reference sequence). CDR3 bases: TGTGCCACCAGCAGAGATTATCAGGGGGCAAACTATGGCTACACCTTC. This translates into CATSRDYQGANYGYTF.

The genes are TRBV7-2 and TRBJ2-3; 7 bases match TRBD1. J lost 3 bases, V lost 1 base, and 7 bases had no gene match. CDR1 and CDR2 (germline): SGHTA, FQGNSA. The CDR3 is made up of 16 amino acids. CDR3 region: CASSLGSTGVTDTQYF. CDR3 DNA sequence: TGTGCCAGCAGCTTAGGGTCTACAGGGGTGACAGATACGCAGTATTTT.

This clonotype was detected only a few times. V gene TRBV4-2 combines with J gene TRBJ2-2, with TRBD2 matching 12 bases. V was pared by 4 bases and J by 1 base, with 19 bases of the junction left unmatched. The CDR3 length is 22 residues. Germline CDR1 and CDR2: LGHNA and YNFKEQ. The CDR3 bases are TGTGCCAGCAGCCCCGACCCATGGGGGATAGGACTAGCGGGACGGAACACCGGGGAGCTGTTTTTT. It translates to CASSPDPWGIGLAGRNTGELFF.

This clonotype has a handful of counts. As DNA, the CDR3 is TGTGCCAGCAGCCACTGGGCCCTACTAGCGGGAGGGTCAGATACGCAGTATTTT. This encodes CASSHWALLAGGSDTQYF. The chain uses TRBV6-1 and TRBJ2-3; the match to TRBD2 covers 13 bases. There are 18 residues in the CDR3. CDR1 and CDR2 (germline): MNHNS, SASEGT. J lost 4 bases, V lost 6 bases, and 13 bases had no gene match.

The chain employs TRBV6-2 or TRBV6-3 and TRBJ2-1; D remains unclear. V lost 2 bases, J lost 10 bases, and 30 bases lay in between. CDR1 and CDR2 from the germline V gene are MNHEY and SVGEGT. The CDR3 runs 19 residues. The CDR3 loop reads CASSYPFVGRPLYMAEQFF. The CDR3, as DNA: TGTGCCAGCAGTTACCCATTCGTCGGTAGGCCCTTGTATATGGCGGAGCAGTTCTTC.

This clonotype was seen more than once but under ten times. The chain couples TRBV4-2 to TRBJ1-5; D is unresolved. The CDR3 spans 16 residues. V lost 1 base to trimming and J lost 1 base, with 11 bases between them. Germline loops: CDR1 LGHNA, CDR2 YNFKEQ. The CDR3 DNA reads TGTGCCAGCAGCCAAGCTGCGGGTATCAGCAATCAGCCCCAGCATTTT. The encoded protein is CASSQAAGISNQPQHF.

This rearrangement joins TRBV6-1 to TRBJ1-5, with unresolved D. The CDR3 length is 14 residues. CDR1 and CDR2 (germline): MNHNS, SASEGT. The V gene lost 6 bases and the J gene lost 3 bases, with 12 bases spanning the gap. CDR3 nucleotide sequence: TGTGCCAGCAGCCCCCGGGAGATCAATCAGCCCCAGCATTTT. Amino acids: CASSPREINQPQHF.

The chain carries TRBV3-1 and TRBJ2-1, with D possibly being TRBD2 (6 bases). Per the germline V gene, CDR1 is LGHDT and CDR2 is YNNKEL (reference sequence). Trimming took 4 bases from V and 8 from J, leaving 18 bases between them. This CDR3 comprises 15 residues. In DNA, the CDR3 is TGTGCCAGCAGCCCGGGACTCTCCGGGGCCTATGAGCAGTTCTTC. It encodes CASSPGLSGAYEQFF.

This clonotype was recorded a few times. The chain carries TRBV20-1 and TRBJ2-1; D is unresolved. Germline CDR1 and CDR2: DFQATT and SNEGSKA (reference sequence). V lost 6 bases and J lost 4, with 10 bases in between. This CDR3 comprises 12 residues. DNA of the CDR3: TGCAGTGCGCTTTCGAGATACAATGAGCAGTTCTTC. This codes for CSALSRYNEQFF.

V gene TRBV7-9 combines with J gene TRBJ2-7, with D unresolved. The CDR3 extends over 15 amino acids. V was cut by 5 bases and J by 6 bases, with 20 bases left in between. Germline CDR1 reads SEHNR; CDR2 reads FQNEAQ (reference sequence). The DNA for the CDR3 is TGTGCCAGCAGCCTCAACGCCGGCCCTCGGGTCGAGCAGTACTTC. The encoded protein is CASSLNAGPRVEQYF. Full variable domain (missing parts from reference TRBV7-9 and TRBJ2-7): DTGVSQNPRHKITKRGQNVTFRCDPISEHNRLYWYRQTLGQGPEFLTYFQNEAQLEKSRLLSDRFSAERPKGSFSTLEIQRTEQGDSAMYLCASSLNAGPRVEQYFGPGTRLTVT.

The rearrangement links TRBV28 to TRBJ2-5, with D tentatively TRBD1 (6 bases). This CDR3 is built from 16 residues. The germline V gene has CDR1 MDHEN and CDR2 SYDVKM. With 3 bases removed from V and 5 bases from J, the gap between germline ends came to 19 bases. The CDR3 is CASSFSNLQGRETQYF. The CDR3 DNA follows: TGTGCCAGCAGTTTCTCAAACCTACAGGGAAGGGAGACCCAGTACTTC.

Only a few counts were recorded for this clonotype. The chain couples TRBV6-5 to TRBJ2-5, with D hard to call. Germline CDR1 and CDR2: MNHEY and SVGAGI. The CDR3 consists of 15 residues. V lost 0 bases, J lost 1 base, and 9 bases lay in between. CDR3 nucleotides: TGTGCCAGCAGTTACTCGATGAGCAGCCAAGAGACCCAGTACTTC. Protein sequence: CASSYSMSSQETQYF.

This clonotype was detected a few times. As DNA, the CDR3 is TGCAGCGTCGACGGACAGGGGGCCTTCCCCTATGGCTACACCTTC. As protein: CSVDGQGAFPYGYTF. This chain links TRBV29-1 with TRBJ1-2, with TRBD1 matching 11 bases. The CDR3 contains 15 residues. From germline, CDR1 is SQVTM and CDR2 ANQGSEA. V lost 6 bases and J lost 4; bases outside the gene matches: 10. Looking up the rest from reference TRBV29-1 and TRBJ1-2 gives the full variable domain: SAVISQKPSRDICQRGTSLTIQCQVDSQVTMMFWYRQQPGQSLTLIATANQGSEATYESGFVIDKFPISRPNLTFSTLTVSNMSPEDSSIYLCSVDGQGAFPYGYTFGSGTRLTVV.

This rearrangement joins TRBV4-3 to TRBJ2-1, with 10 bases fitting TRBD2. The CDR3 totals 18 residues. V lost 0 bases to trimming and J lost 5 bases; unmatched junction nucleotides: 10. Germline values: CDR1 LGHNA, CDR2 YSLEER. The CDR3 DNA is TGCGCCAGCAGCCAAGATCTGGCGGGACTAGCGAGACACAATGAGCAGTTCTTC. Encoded protein: CASSQDLAGLARHNEQFF.

This clonotype was seen only a few times. The J gene is TRBJ2-7, the V gene TRBV7-9, with no clear D. The CDR3 spans 9 residues. The germline V gene has CDR1 SEHNR and CDR2 FQNEAQ (reference sequence). The germline V and J ends were trimmed by 8 bases and 6 bases, with 5 bases remaining between them. This CDR3 reads CASCREQYF. The CDR3 coding sequence is TGTGCCAGCTGTCGCGAGCAGTACTTC.

This clonotype was observed a few times. The chain links TRBV6-5 to TRBJ2-1, with D maybe TRBD1 (6 bases). Trimming removed 4 bases at V and 7 bases at J, with 17 bases between. The length of the CDR3 is 15 residues. Germline V CDR1 and CDR2: MNHEY, SVGAGI. The CDR3 DNA sequence: TGTGCCAGCAGTTGGGGGCGAGCGGACGGGAATGAGCAGTTCTTC. Translation gives CASSWGRADGNEQFF.

This clonotype was seen a few times. DNA of the CDR3: TGCAGTGCTAGAGAATGGGTAGGGGGCTCCTACGAGCAGTACTTC. Encoded protein: CSAREWVGGSYEQYF. The chain combines TRBV20-1 with TRBJ2-7; tentative D call: TRBD1 (6 bases). CDR1 and CDR2 (germline): DFQATT, SNEGSKA (reference sequence). The CDR3 is 15 amino acids. V was clipped by 0 bases and J by 0 bases, with 12 bases between them.